Below are 28 T cell receptor beta chains sequenced from a single sample in a study of OX40 agonist ivuxolimab in advanced cancers. Sequencing used immunoSEQ multiplex PCR; TCRdb keeps in-frame clones, though not all of them. This table holds approximately 100,000 clones, 90% found once. This specimen consisted of CD4+ or CD8+ T cells sorted from blood, obtained in a trial of the OX40 agonist ivuxolimab. The receptors originated from an adult with an advanced solid tumor such as melanoma, head and neck, liver or kidney cancer.

The chain uses TRBV6-1 and TRBJ2-7; weak D call: TRBD1 (6 bases). Between the trimmed V and J ends, which lost 9 bases and 2 bases, there was a span of 20 bases. The CDR3 runs to 15 residues. CDR1 is MNHNS, CDR2 SASEGT, per germline. CDR3 residues: CASQLTGLGTYEQYF. The CDR3 DNA follows: TGTGCCAGTCAGCTAACAGGGCTTGGGACCTACGAGCAGTACTTC.

This clone was seen a single time. V gene TRBV14 combines with J gene TRBJ1-3, with D perhaps TRBD1 (5 bases). The ends were cut back, 3 bases at V and 2 bases at J, with 5 bases in the middle. The CDR3 loop spans 13 amino acids. Germline CDR1 reads SGHDN; CDR2 reads FVKESK. The CDR3 sequence: CASSQGPGNTIYF. The CDR3 coding sequence is TGTGCCAGCAGCCAGGGACCTGGAAACACCATATATTTT.

The rearrangement links TRBV7-2 to TRBJ1-5, with D perhaps TRBD1 (5 bases). The V and J ends lost 4 bases and 4 bases respectively, with 14 bases between them. The CDR3 contains 15 residues. CDR1 is SGHTA and CDR2 is FQGNSA in the germline V gene. The CDR3 is CASSSAGTQNQPQHF. The CDR3 bases are TGTGCCAGCAGCTCTGCCGGGACCCAAAATCAGCCCCAGCATTTT.

The rearrangement links TRBV5-4 to TRBJ2-7; 7 bases map to TRBD1. From germline, CDR1 is SGHNT and CDR2 YYREEE (reference sequence). V lost 1 base and J lost 3; bases outside the gene matches: 4. This CDR3 is 14 amino acids long. The CDR3 loop reads CASSLSGQNYEQYF. CDR3 in DNA: TGTGCCAGCAGCTTGTCGGGACAGAACTACGAGCAGTACTTC.

The chain couples TRBV5-1 to TRBJ2-2; maybe TRBD2 (6 bases). V lost 3 bases and J lost 7, with 19 bases in between. This CDR3 contains 16 residues. CDR1 SGHRS and CDR2 YFSETQ come from the germline V gene. CDR3 protein: CASSSQGPGVRGELFF. The CDR3 DNA reads TGCGCCAGCAGCTCCCAAGGGCCGGGAGTTCGCGGGGAGCTGTTTTTT.

In its sample, this clone was seen once. The chain employs TRBV7-2 and TRBJ2-5; 7 bases fit TRBD2. Losses at the gene ends were 5 bases for V and 5 bases for J; bases not matched to a gene: 5. Germline values: CDR1 SGHTA, CDR2 FQGNSA. CDR3 size: 13 residues. The CDR3 DNA is TGTGCCAGCAGCAGGACTAGAGGGGAGACCCAGTACTTC. This gives the protein CASSRTRGETQYF.

The rearrangement uses TRBV7-9 and TRBJ2-7; 12 bases match TRBD1. The CDR3 runs 16 residues. Trimming removed 7 bases from V and 5 bases from J; junction bases left unmatched: 12. Germline CDR1 reads SEHNR; CDR2 reads FQNEAQ (reference sequence). The CDR3 loop reads CASTSTSGTGGDEQYF. The CDR3, as DNA: TGTGCCAGCACCTCCACCTCCGGGACAGGGGGCGACGAGCAGTACTTC. Based on the CDR3 plus reference TRBV7-9 and TRBJ2-7, the full variable domain is DTGVSQNPRHKITKRGQNVTFRCDPISEHNRLYWYRQTLGQGPEFLTYFQNEAQLEKSRLLSDRFSAERPKGSFSTLEIQRTEQGDSAMYLCASTSTSGTGGDEQYFGPGTRLTVT.

V and J are TRBV2 and TRBJ1-4, with D uncertain. The germline V and J ends were trimmed by 3 bases and 6 bases, with 8 bases remaining between them. The CDR3 loop spans 13 amino acids. Germline V gene data show CDR1 as SNHLY and CDR2 as FYNNEI. CDR3 loop: CASSDRRYEKLFF. The CDR3 region has the DNA TGTGCCAGCAGTGACCGGAGATATGAAAAACTGTTTTTT.

The V and J genes are TRBV6-5 and TRBJ2-7, with a weak D call TRBD1 (6 bases). The V and J ends lost 2 bases and 3 bases respectively, with 14 bases between them. CDR3 size: 15 residues. Germline assignment: CDR1 MNHEY and CDR2 SVGAGI. The CDR3 DNA reads TGTGCCAGCAGTTACGGGGGAACAGGGATCTACGAGCAGTACTTC. As protein: CASSYGGTGIYEQYF.

As DNA, the CDR3 is TGCAGCGTGAGTTGGGGAGGAGAGACCCAGTACTTC. Its translation: CSVSWGGETQYF. This chain joins TRBV29-1 and TRBJ2-5; tentative D call: TRBD2 (6 bases). Germline loops: CDR1 SQVTM, CDR2 ANQGSEA. Trimming took 6 bases from V and 4 from J, leaving 12 bases between them. This CDR3 is 12 amino acids long.

This rearrangement joins TRBV7-8 to TRBJ2-1, with TRBD2 identical over 7 bases. The CDR3 is 14 amino acids. Unmatched junction bases numbered 6, after V lost 2 bases and J lost 8 bases. Germline V gene lookup returns CDR1 SGHVS and CDR2 FQNEAQ. The CDR3 spells CASSLIRTRDEQFF. The DNA of the CDR3 is TGTGCCAGCAGCTTAATTAGGACTAGGGATGAGCAGTTCTTC.

The J gene is TRBJ1-4, the V gene TRBV10-2, with TRBD1 matching over 7 bases. Per the germline V gene, CDR1 is WSHSY and CDR2 is SAAADI. This CDR3 is built from 13 residues. J was trimmed by 8 bases and V by 7 bases; bases with no gene match: 7. CDR3 bases: TGCGCCAGCAATAAGGGGGCCGGAGAAAAACTGTTTTTT. Its protein product is CASNKGAGEKLFF.

The chain uses TRBV11-2 and TRBJ2-4; D perhaps matches TRBD1 (6 bases). With 0 bases removed from V and 7 bases from J, the gap between germline ends came to 13 bases. Germline V gene lookup returns CDR1 SGHAT and CDR2 FQNNGV. This CDR3 is built from 15 residues. CDR3 sequence reads: CASSLDPTRGNIQYF. The DNA of the CDR3 is TGTGCCAGCAGCTTAGATCCCACAAGGGGGAACATTCAGTACTTC.

The rearrangement joins TRBV7-2 to TRBJ2-3; D not certain. The germline CDR1 and CDR2 sequences are SGHTA and FQGNSA. V was shortened by 0 bases and J by 5 bases, with 18 bases between the two germline ends. The CDR3 extends over 17 amino acids. DNA for the CDR3: TGTGCCAGCAGCTTAGCACCCGGGTCGGGCTTGGGAGATACGCAGTATTTT. Protein product: CASSLAPGSGLGDTQYF.

This chain joins TRBV4-1 and TRBJ2-1; a weak D match, TRBD2 (6 bases). This CDR3 is 17 amino acids long. CDR1 is MGHRA, CDR2 YSYEKL, per germline. V dropped 0 bases and J dropped 10 bases, with 22 bases sitting between them. CDR3 protein: CASSQEPASAAIGEQFF. Here the CDR3 DNA reads TGCGCCAGCAGCCAAGAGCCGGCTAGCGCCGCTATTGGGGAGCAGTTCTTC.

The chain recombines TRBV7-9 with TRBJ1-1, with 8 bases fitting TRBD1. This CDR3 spans 12 amino acids. J lost 6 bases, V lost 8 bases, and 5 bases had no gene match. Looked up from germline, CDR1 is SEHNR and CDR2 is FQNEAQ (reference sequence). This CDR3 is CASLDRGAEAFF. CDR3 coding DNA: TGTGCCAGCCTTGACAGGGGTGCTGAAGCTTTCTTT.

The chain has TRBV7-3 and TRBJ2-3; TRBD2 aligns across 7 bases. V dropped 8 bases and J dropped 1; count of bases not matched to a gene: 9. The CDR3 runs to 15 residues. Per germline, CDR1 SGHTA and CDR2 FQGTGA. CDR3: CASGKVAGGTDTQYF. The CDR3 bases are TGTGCCAGCGGAAAGGTTGCGGGAGGCACAGATACGCAGTATTTT.

The genes are TRBV2 and TRBJ2-7, with 7 bases matching TRBD2. The CDR3 is 13 amino acids. With V trimmed by 8 bases and J by 4 bases, 8 bases remained unmatched. Germline assignment: CDR1 SNHLY and CDR2 FYNNEI. CDR3 protein: CASRDYQKYEQYF. Here the CDR3 DNA reads TGTGCCAGCCGGGACTACCAGAAGTACGAGCAGTACTTC.

The chain has TRBV2 and TRBJ2-1; 9 bases are shared with TRBD1. This CDR3 region has 15 residues. Germline values: CDR1 SNHLY, CDR2 FYNNEI. Losses at the gene ends were 2 bases for V and 8 bases for J; bases not matched to a gene: 7. CDR3 DNA sequence: TGTGCCAGCAGTGAATTGTGGGGGGACAGGGATGAGCAGTTCTTC. Translated: CASSELWGDRDEQFF.

The chain uses TRBV6-6 and TRBJ1-1; D remains unclear. The germline V and J ends were trimmed by 2 bases and 3 bases, with 7 bases remaining between them. The germline CDR1 and CDR2 sequences are MNHNY and SVGAGI (reference sequence). The CDR3 runs to 13 residues. CDR3 in amino acids: CASSYEEDTEAFF. For the CDR3, the DNA is TGTGCCAGCAGTTACGAGGAGGACACTGAAGCTTTCTTT.

The chain is built from TRBV4-1 and TRBJ2-1; 11 positions agree with TRBD2. The CDR3 covers 18 residues. Looked up from germline, CDR1 is MGHRA and CDR2 is YSYEKL. With 2 bases clipped from V and 4 bases from J, the junction kept 10 bases outside the gene matches. CDR3 residues: CASSQRPPGTSGYNEQFF. CDR3 bases: TGCGCCAGCAGCCAACGACCCCCAGGGACTAGCGGTTACAATGAGCAGTTCTTC.

The chain has TRBV6-6 and TRBJ2-7; D is undetermined. Looked up from germline, CDR1 is MNHNY and CDR2 is SVGAGI (reference sequence). The CDR3 is 12 residues long. Trimming took off 4 bases at V and 3 bases at J, with 7 bases between the two ends. The CDR3 reads CASSSSGYEQYF. CDR3 coding DNA: TGTGCCAGCAGTTCCTCAGGCTACGAGCAGTACTTC.

The chain combines TRBV4-3 with TRBJ2-3; a possible D gene is TRBD2 (5 bases). Germline assignment: CDR1 LGHNA and CDR2 YSLEER. This CDR3 has 16 residues. V gave up 0 bases and J gave up 2 bases, with 12 bases separating them. CDR3 bases: TGCGCCAGCAGCCAAGAAAATTGGGAGTTCACAGATACGCAGTATTTT. This codes for CASSQENWEFTDTQYF.

J is TRBJ2-5 and V is TRBV5-1, with D possibly TRBD1 on 6 matching bases. The CDR3 contains 15 residues. Trimming shortened V by 6 bases and J by 7 bases, and 22 bases separated the two germline ends. Looked up from germline, CDR1 is SGHRS and CDR2 is YFSETQ. CDR3 DNA sequence: TGCGCCAGCACCTCTGCCTCTGGACAGCCCGGGACCCAGTACTTC. Amino acid sequence: CASTSASGQPGTQYF.

The chain has TRBV6-1 and TRBJ1-3; tentative D call: TRBD1 (5 bases). The CDR3 is 14 residues long. V lost 2 bases to trimming and J lost 2 bases, with 7 bases between them. Germline V gene sequence: CDR1 MNHNS, CDR2 SASEGT. CDR3 sequence: CASSELGAGNTIYF. DNA of the CDR3: TGTGCCAGCAGTGAATTGGGGGCTGGAAACACCATATATTTT.

This chain connects TRBV7-2 to TRBJ2-2, with 11 positions matching TRBD2. CDR3 length: 16 amino acids. V shed 5 bases, J shed 3 bases, and the junction held 5 bases outside the gene matches. The germline gives CDR1 SGHTA, CDR2 FQGNSA. Here the CDR3 DNA reads TGTGCCAGCAGCATCAGACTAGCGGGATACACCGGGGAGCTGTTTTTT. Translating gives CASSIRLAGYTGELFF.

V usage is TRBV18 and J usage is TRBJ2-4, with TRBD1 as a possible D gene (6 bases). CDR3 size: 13 residues. CDR1 is KGHSH, CDR2 LQKENI, per germline. Trimming removed 8 bases from V and 6 bases from J, with 14 bases in between. CDR3 in amino acids: CASGTLQGNIQYF. CDR3 DNA: TGTGCCAGCGGGACACTCCAGGGAAACATTCAGTACTTC. Supplemented by reference TRBV18 and TRBJ2-4, the full variable domain reads NAGVMQNPRHLVRRRGQEARLRCSPMKGHSHVYWYRQLPEEGLKFMVYLQKENIIDESGMPKERFSAEFPKEGPSILRIQQVVRGDSAAYFCASGTLQGNIQYFGAGTRLSVL.

The chain carries TRBV18 and TRBJ1-1; D gene uncertain. Between the trimmed V and J ends, which lost 4 bases and 3 bases, there was a span of 6 bases. The CDR3 sequence is 12 residues long. Germline CDR1 and CDR2: KGHSH and LQKENI. CDR3 residues: CASSLPYTEAFF. The DNA for the CDR3 is TGTGCCAGCTCACTCCCCTACACTGAAGCTTTCTTT.